These 18 T cell receptor beta chains were sequenced from one sample in a study of neoadjuvant anti-PD-1 for oral cavity cancer. Profiling relied on immunoSEQ multiplex PCR, and the TCRdb table lists in-frame clones only, not all of them. The sample has around 11,000 clones; about 50% are singletons. The input for sequencing was tumor tissue, taken before nivolumab (anti-PD-1) treatment. Receptors were obtained from a person aged 35-80 years with oral cavity squamous cell carcinoma.

The rearrangement links TRBV5-1 to TRBJ2-1; 7 bases are a match to TRBD1. J was trimmed by 9 bases and V by 4 bases; bases with no gene match: 13. Germline CDR1 is SGHRS and CDR2 is YFSETQ. This CDR3 is 15 amino acids long. The CDR3 reads CASSTGTDPTGEQFF. CDR3 nucleotide sequence: TGCGCCAGCAGCACCGGGACAGACCCGACGGGTGAGCAGTTCTTC.

The J gene is TRBJ1-4, the V gene TRBV5-4; 8 bases align to TRBD1. The CDR3 consists of 14 residues. CDR1 is SGHNT, CDR2 YYREEE, per germline (reference sequence). The trim removed 4 bases at V and 8 bases at J, leaving 7 bases unmatched. The CDR3 DNA follows: TGTGCCAGCAGCCTACGGACAGGGTCAGAAAAACTGTTTTTT. Protein sequence: CASSLRTGSEKLFF.

The chain recombines TRBV5-5 with TRBJ1-5; D possibly corresponds to TRBD1 (6 bases). Trimming left V 4 bases short and J 3 bases short, with 20 bases between. The CDR3 totals 17 residues. CDR1 is SGHKS and CDR2 is YYEKEE in the germline V gene (reference sequence). CDR3 sequence reads: CASSPEGGRQFNQPQHF. CDR3 bases: TGTGCCAGCAGCCCCGAGGGGGGAAGACAATTCAATCAGCCCCAGCATTTT.

This sequence joins TRBV28 and TRBJ2-7, with TRBD2 identical over 8 bases. Germline loops: CDR1 MDHEN, CDR2 SYDVKM. The trim removed 5 bases at V and 0 bases at J, leaving 6 bases unmatched. The CDR3 contains 15 residues. Here the CDR3 reads CASSRAGGGSYEQYF. In DNA form, the CDR3 reads TGTGCCAGCAGTCGGGCGGGGGGAGGCTCCTACGAGCAGTACTTC.

This clone occurred a few times. The rearrangement links TRBV28 to TRBJ2-7, with D perhaps matching TRBD1 (7 bases). Germline V gene data show CDR1 as MDHEN and CDR2 as SYDVKM. The CDR3 has 15 amino acids. Trimming removed 2 bases at V and 5 bases at J, with 16 bases between. CDR3 amino acids: CASSLQQGRPDEQYF. For the CDR3, the DNA is TGTGCCAGCAGTTTACAACAGGGGAGGCCCGACGAGCAGTACTTC.

The chain recombines TRBV14 with TRBJ1-1; D is undetermined. The CDR3 covers 16 residues. Germline CDR1 and CDR2: SGHDN and FVKESK. V was trimmed by 2 bases and J by 5 bases, leaving 18 bases between them. CDR3 sequence: CASSQRMTGVGTEAFF. In DNA, the CDR3 is TGTGCCAGCAGCCAAAGAATGACGGGAGTTGGTACTGAAGCTTTCTTT.

This chain links TRBV7-2 with TRBJ2-1, with 12 bases identical to TRBD2. CDR1 is SGHTA and CDR2 is FQGNSA in the germline V gene. This CDR3 is built from 17 residues. J lost 0 bases, V lost 2 bases, and 2 bases had no gene match. The CDR3 here is CASSLLAGGVSYNEQFF. The DNA of the CDR3 is TGTGCCAGCAGCTTACTAGCGGGGGGGGTCTCCTACAATGAGCAGTTCTTC.

The chain couples TRBV5-5 to TRBJ2-6, with D possibly being TRBD1 (6 bases). In germline, CDR1 is SGHKS, CDR2 YYEKEE (reference sequence). The length of the CDR3 is 16 residues. The V end was cut by 0 bases, the J end by 2 bases, with 9 bases between. The CDR3 DNA sequence: TGTGCCAGCAGCTTGGGGGGGCAGACTGGGGCCAACGTCCTGACTTTC. Encoded protein: CASSLGGQTGANVLTF.

For this clone: Other DNA sequences of this sample code for an identical CDR3. V and J are TRBV5-1 and TRBJ2-7; D may be TRBD1 (5 bases). The CDR3 has 15 amino acids. In germline, CDR1 is SGHRS, CDR2 YFSETQ. Trimming cost V 0 bases and J 1 base, with 11 bases left between them. The CDR3 bases are TGCGCCAGCAGCTTGGATAGGGGTAGTTCCTACGAGCAGTACTTC. Residues: CASSLDRGSSYEQYF.

The chain is built from TRBV9 and TRBJ1-4, with D possibly matching TRBD1 (5 bases). V was shortened by 1 base and J by 7 bases, with 14 bases between the two germline ends. Looked up from germline, CDR1 is SGDLS and CDR2 is YYNGEE. The CDR3 is 15 amino acids. The CDR3 is CASSVLGVSGEKLFF. CDR3 coding DNA: TGTGCCAGCAGCGTATTGGGGGTTAGCGGTGAAAAACTGTTTTTT.

V and J are TRBV4-3 and TRBJ2-1, with 8 positions matching TRBD2. CDR3 length: 16 amino acids. Per germline, CDR1 LGHNA and CDR2 YSLEER. With V trimmed by 0 bases and J by 6 bases, 7 bases remained unmatched. The chain's CDR3 is CASSQDPAGGANEQFF. CDR3 nucleotide sequence: TGCGCCAGCAGCCAAGATCCCGCGGGGGGCGCCAATGAGCAGTTCTTC.

There are a few counts of this clone. At one end, the junction sequence differs from germline, possibly due to a read error. V and J are TRBV10-2 and TRBJ1-6, with D possibly matching TRBD1 (5 bases). This CDR3 comprises 15 residues. Per germline, CDR1 WSHSY and CDR2 SAAADI. CDR3 coding DNA: TGCGCCAGCACTGAGGGGACCGACTATAATTCACCCCTCCACTTT. It encodes CASTEGTDYNSPLHF.

This clone has a handful of counts. The V gene is TRBV18, the J gene TRBJ2-2; possibly TRBD1 for D (5 bases). The CDR3 extends over 14 amino acids. Looked up from germline, CDR1 is KGHSH and CDR2 is LQKENI. With 4 bases removed from V and 1 base from J, the gap between germline ends came to 7 bases. CDR3 amino acids: CASSLTGNTGELFF. DNA of the CDR3: TGTGCCAGCTCACTTACAGGGAACACCGGGGAGCTGTTTTTT.

The CDR3 loop reads CASSRDSNTGELFF. The CDR3, as DNA: TGTGCCAGCAGCCGGGACTCGAACACCGGGGAGCTGTTTTTT. The genes are TRBV6-4 and TRBJ2-2; a weak D match, TRBD2 (6 bases). Between the trimmed V and J ends, which lost 6 bases and 0 bases, there was a span of 8 bases. Germline CDR1 reads MRHNA; CDR2 reads SNTAGT. The CDR3 has 14 residues.

This clone was found a few times. The chain links TRBV5-1 to TRBJ2-7; a possible D gene is TRBD1 (5 bases). The germline gives CDR1 SGHRS, CDR2 YFSETQ. There are 15 residues in the CDR3. The ends were cut back, 7 bases at V and 4 bases at J, with 21 bases in the middle. CDR3 sequence: CASAKDSSGHYEQYF. The CDR3 bases are TGCGCCAGCGCGAAAGACAGTTCGGGTCATTACGAGCAGTACTTC.

The rearrangement uses TRBV15 and TRBJ1-5; D call uncertain. The CDR3 is 12 amino acids. V lost 3 bases and J 6 bases, leaving 6 bases between the germline ends. Germline CDR1 is LNHNV and CDR2 is YYDKDF (reference sequence). This chain's CDR3 is CATSRAGQPQHF. CDR3 in DNA: TGTGCCACCAGCAGGGCGGGTCAGCCCCAGCATTTT.

The sample holds a few counts of this clone. CDR3 bases: TGTGCCTGGAGTAAGGTGTTGAGTGGGAATGAGCAGTTCTTC. It yields the protein CAWSKVLSGNEQFF. The chain employs TRBV30 and TRBJ2-1, with no clear D. The CDR3 runs 14 residues. Trimming shortened V by 2 bases and J by 7 bases, and 15 bases separated the two germline ends. Per the germline V gene, CDR1 is GTSNPN and CDR2 is SVGIG (reference sequence).

On this clone itself: The junction differs from germline at one of its ends, possibly a read error. The V call is TRBV6-1, the J call TRBJ1-4; D is unclear. Germline V gene sequence: CDR1 MNHNS, CDR2 SASEGT. The CDR3 is made up of 10 amino acids. CDR3 protein: CASSGYPTEF. The CDR3 DNA sequence: TGTGCCAGCAGTGGTTACCCTACAGAGTTT.